The rows below give T cell receptor beta chains drawn from one sample of a study of blood T cells in healthy people across ages. TCRdb passed the 5' RACE reads through MiXCR, listing each CDR3 protein once. The sample has 600,000 to 1,000,000 distinct CDR3 sequences; about 62% are singletons. The sequencing input was blood. These receptors were collected from a man in his thirties or forties in good health. Both conserved end residues are part of each CDR3. Each record gives: D gene, J gene, clone size, V gene, CDR3 protein, CDR3 DNA. D genes are given only for firm matches. Some rows have no size entry. The others give once, few or many, or a class for an expanded clone.

d_call: TRBD2; j_call: TRBJ2-7; clone_size: -; v_call: TRBV2; cdr3_aa: CASGCQGLEQYF; cdr3_nt: TGTGCCAGCGGATGTCAGGGACTAGAGCAGTACTTC
d_call: TRBD2; j_call: TRBJ2-1; clone_size: -; v_call: TRBV28; cdr3_aa: CASSSVAGSLDEQFF; cdr3_nt: TGTGCCAGCAGTTCCGTAGCGGGATCGTTAGATGAGCAGTTCTTC
d_call: TRBD2; j_call: TRBJ2-1; clone_size: many; v_call: TRBV20-1; cdr3_aa: CSARALLADTNNEQFF; cdr3_nt: TGCAGTGCTAGAGCGTTACTAGCGGACACAAACAATGAGCAGTTCTTC
d_call: -; j_call: TRBJ1-6; clone_size: -; v_call: TRBV10-3; cdr3_aa: CAISPGEYSPLHF; cdr3_nt: TGTGCCATTTCTCCAGGGGAGTATTCACCCCTCCACTTT
d_call: -; j_call: TRBJ2-3; clone_size: -; v_call: TRBV25-1; cdr3_aa: CASSEWKGTDTQYF; cdr3_nt: TGTGCCAGCAGTGAATGGAAGGGAACAGATACGCAGTATTTT
d_call: TRBD2; j_call: TRBJ2-1; clone_size: -; v_call: TRBV6-5; cdr3_aa: CASSFVGLAGNEQFF; cdr3_nt: TGTGCCAGCAGTTTCGTTGGACTAGCGGGGAATGAGCAGTTCTTC
d_call: -; j_call: TRBJ2-6; clone_size: -; v_call: TRBV10-3; cdr3_aa: CAISESKAGAGANVLTF; cdr3_nt: TGTGCCATCAGTGAGTCGAAGGCTGGGGCTGGGGCCAACGTCCTGACTTTC
d_call: TRBD1; j_call: TRBJ2-3; clone_size: -; v_call: TRBV7-2; cdr3_aa: CASSPAGTGGPTDTQYF; cdr3_nt: TGTGCCAGCAGCCCCGCCGGGACAGGGGGTCCCACAGATACGCAGTATTTT
d_call: -; j_call: TRBJ2-3; clone_size: few; v_call: TRBV20-1; cdr3_aa: CSARGGIRVGSDTQYF; cdr3_nt: TGCAGTGCTAGAGGGGGGATCAGGGTCGGATCCGATACGCAGTATTTT
d_call: -; j_call: TRBJ2-3; clone_size: few; v_call: TRBV3-1; cdr3_aa: CASSQGRDAQYF; cdr3_nt: TGTGCCAGCAGCCAAGGTCGGGATGCGCAGTATTTT
d_call: TRBD2; j_call: TRBJ2-7; clone_size: -; v_call: TRBV20-1; cdr3_aa: CSALLAGPDEQYF; cdr3_nt: TGCAGTGCACTACTAGCGGGACCGGACGAGCAGTACTTC
d_call: -; j_call: TRBJ1-5; clone_size: -; v_call: TRBV9; cdr3_aa: CASSVDGSQPQHF; cdr3_nt: TGTGCCAGCAGCGTAGATGGGAGCCAGCCCCAGCATTTT
d_call: TRBD1; j_call: TRBJ1-2; clone_size: -; v_call: TRBV10-2; cdr3_aa: CASGTGVNWNGYTF; cdr3_nt: TGCGCCAGCGGGACAGGGGTAAATTGGAATGGCTACACCTTC
d_call: TRBD1; j_call: TRBJ2-7; clone_size: -; v_call: TRBV2; cdr3_aa: CASHGQGSPYEQYF; cdr3_nt: TGTGCCAGCCACGGACAGGGCTCTCCCTACGAGCAGTACTTC
d_call: -; j_call: TRBJ2-7; clone_size: many; v_call: TRBV12-3/TRBV12-4; cdr3_aa: CASSPDRTYEQYF; cdr3_nt: TGTGCCAGCAGTCCCGACAGAACCTACGAGCAGTACTTC
d_call: -; j_call: TRBJ1-5; clone_size: few; v_call: TRBV15; cdr3_aa: CATSRAYQPQHF; cdr3_nt: TGTGCCACCAGCAGAGCGTATCAGCCCCAGCATTTT
d_call: -; j_call: TRBJ1-1; clone_size: few; v_call: TRBV7-2; cdr3_aa: CASTLEVGHTEAFF; cdr3_nt: TGTGCCAGCACCCTAGAGGTAGGGCACACTGAAGCTTTCTTT
d_call: -; j_call: TRBJ2-7; clone_size: few; v_call: TRBV11-1; cdr3_aa: CASSRSESSYEQYF; cdr3_nt: TGTGCCAGCAGCCGTAGCGAGAGCTCCTACGAGCAGTACTTC
d_call: TRBD1; j_call: TRBJ1-4; clone_size: few; v_call: TRBV14; cdr3_aa: CASSSLFRGENEKLFF; cdr3_nt: TGTGCCAGCAGCTCCCTATTCAGGGGGGAAAATGAAAAACTGTTTTTT
d_call: -; j_call: TRBJ1-4; clone_size: -; v_call: TRBV20-1; cdr3_aa: CSARDLRVSGVEKLFF; cdr3_nt: TGCAGTGCTAGAGATCTTAGGGTGTCAGGAGTTGAAAAACTGTTTTTT
d_call: -; j_call: TRBJ2-7; clone_size: -; v_call: TRBV4-3; cdr3_aa: CASSQGGAYEQYF; cdr3_nt: TGTGCCAGCAGCCAGGGCGGGGCCTACGAGCAGTACTTC
d_call: -; j_call: TRBJ1-2; clone_size: -; v_call: TRBV20-1; cdr3_aa: CSASPGSGYTF; cdr3_nt: TGCAGTGCTAGCCCCGGTTCTGGCTACACCTTC
d_call: -; j_call: TRBJ2-2; clone_size: -; v_call: TRBV4-1; cdr3_aa: CASSQTLGWELFF; cdr3_nt: TGCGCCAGCAGCCAAACTCTAGGCTGGGAGCTGTTTTTT
d_call: -; j_call: TRBJ2-7; clone_size: -; v_call: TRBV7-9; cdr3_aa: CASSDPGLRAEQYF; cdr3_nt: TGTGCCAGCAGCGACCCAGGGCTCCGGGCCGAGCAGTACTTC
d_call: -; j_call: TRBJ2-5; clone_size: -; v_call: TRBV15; cdr3_aa: CATSTGTFNTQYF; cdr3_nt: TGTGCCACCAGCACCGGGACTTTCAATACCCAGTACTTC
d_call: TRBD2; j_call: TRBJ2-5; clone_size: once; v_call: TRBV6-5; cdr3_aa: CASSYSGAGGYQETQYF; cdr3_nt: TGTGCCAGCAGTTACTCAGGAGCGGGGGGTTACCAAGAGACCCAGTACTTC
d_call: -; j_call: TRBJ2-5; clone_size: once; v_call: TRBV5-1; cdr3_aa: CASSPEGRVTRLETQYF; cdr3_nt: TGCGCCAGCAGCCCTGAAGGTCGGGTTACTAGGTTGGAGACCCAGTACTTC
d_call: TRBD2; j_call: TRBJ2-5; clone_size: -; v_call: TRBV6-5; cdr3_aa: CASSYLTSGGRETQYF; cdr3_nt: TGTGCCAGCAGTTACCTGACTAGCGGGGGAAGAGAGACCCAGTACTTC
d_call: -; j_call: TRBJ1-5; clone_size: -; v_call: TRBV29-1; cdr3_aa: CSVGQGNQPQHF; cdr3_nt: TGCAGCGTTGGGCAGGGTAATCAGCCCCAGCATTTT